The T cell receptor beta chain under discussion was sequenced for a study of T-cell reconstitution after alpha-beta-depleted transplantation in children. The CDR3 extends over 17 amino acids. V was clipped by 5 bases and J by 7 bases; unmatched bases: 17. Using unique molecular identifiers, the investigators prepared the TCRbeta library. TCRdb independently ran MiXCR on the PCR reads; one entry per CDR3 protein. Of 400,000 to 550,000 distinct CDR3 sequences listed, over 9.5% are singletons. Overall study results and limits: Several hundred expanded graft clones reportedly gave rise to the alpha-beta T cells present about two months after transplant. By one year post-transplant, T-cell counts and diversity largely arose from T cells that were newly produced. High day-60 TCRbeta diversity in some patients came from surviving recipient T cells and thymic progenitors.

This clonotype showed up many times. The antigen remains undetermined. Material: PBMCs, obtained before TCRalphabeta/CD19-depleted stem cell transplant. The chain uses TRBV12-3 or TRBV12-4 and TRBJ2-1; 7 bases are a match to TRBD2. The source of this sequence is a child younger than 10 with inherited bone marrow failure, due to receive a stem cell transplant. The CDR3 DNA follows: TGTGCCAGCAGTCCCCCTCGGGGAGGGAGGGGTTCAAATGAGCAGTTCTTC. Translated, it gives CASSPPRGGRGSNEQFF.